These 3 T cell receptor beta chains were all obtained from the same sample, sequenced in a study of OX40 agonist ivuxolimab in advanced cancers. Using immunoSEQ multiplex PCR, the repertoire was profiled, and TCRdb retains in-frame clones only, with some absent. The repertoire holds 100,000 or so clones, with approximately 91% as singletons. Here the sequenced sample was CD4+ or CD8+ T cells sorted from blood, taken in a trial of the OX40 agonist ivuxolimab. These receptors were obtained from an adult with an advanced solid tumor such as melanoma, head and neck, liver or kidney cancer.

The chain has TRBV7-9 and TRBJ2-7; 7 nucleotides match TRBD2. This CDR3 is built from 15 residues. Germline CDR1 and CDR2: SEHNR and FQNEAQ (reference sequence). Germline trimming cut 2 bases from V and 4 bases from J; bases unmatched to any gene: 8. The CDR3 sequence: CASSLSQRDWYEQYF. The CDR3 coding sequence is TGTGCCAGCAGCTTAAGCCAGCGGGATTGGTACGAGCAGTACTTC. Full variable domain (remainder filled in from reference TRBV7-9 and TRBJ2-7): DTGVSQNPRHKITKRGQNVTFRCDPISEHNRLYWYRQTLGQGPEFLTYFQNEAQLEKSRLLSDRFSAERPKGSFSTLEIQRTEQGDSAMYLCASSLSQRDWYEQYFGPGTRLTVT.

This chain links TRBV19 with TRBJ2-1; D is unclear. Per germline, CDR1 LNHDA and CDR2 SQIVND (reference sequence). The CDR3 contains 15 residues. V was pared by 5 bases and J by 8 bases, with 19 bases between. The DNA for the CDR3 is TGTGCCAGTAGTCTCCCCCTGGCTAGGGTCTATGAGCAGTTCTTC. Its protein product is CASSLPLARVYEQFF.

In DNA, the CDR3 is TGCGCCAGCAGCTTGGAGGGTCGCACTGAAGCTTTCTTT. Its protein product is CASSLEGRTEAFF. The V call is TRBV5-1, the J call TRBJ1-1; no reliable D call. The CDR3 is made up of 13 amino acids. V lost 0 bases and J 4 bases, leaving 7 bases between the germline ends. Germline V gene lookup returns CDR1 SGHRS and CDR2 YFSETQ.